This T cell receptor (beta chain) was obtained from a study of blood T cells in healthy people across ages. About the research overall: With template switching, about one barcoded beta molecule was captured per two T cells.

Alongside a J-beta primer mix, a sample-barcoded 5' primer served in a second PCR lasting 7 to 11 cycles. MiXCR, applied by TCRdb to the 5' RACE reads, yields one record per CDR3 protein. The sample includes 700,000 to 900,000 distinct CDR3 sequences, about 55% of them seen just once. The CDR3 is 11 amino acids. The germline V and J ends were trimmed by 6 bases and 7 bases, with 9 bases remaining between them. The rearrangement links TRBV12-3 or TRBV12-4 to TRBJ2-5; D is unresolved. The TCR originated in a man older than 75 in good health. The sequenced sample was blood. The CDR3 DNA follows: TGTGCCAGCAGCTCCAAGGGGACCCAGTACTTC. This sequence encodes CASSSKGTQYF.